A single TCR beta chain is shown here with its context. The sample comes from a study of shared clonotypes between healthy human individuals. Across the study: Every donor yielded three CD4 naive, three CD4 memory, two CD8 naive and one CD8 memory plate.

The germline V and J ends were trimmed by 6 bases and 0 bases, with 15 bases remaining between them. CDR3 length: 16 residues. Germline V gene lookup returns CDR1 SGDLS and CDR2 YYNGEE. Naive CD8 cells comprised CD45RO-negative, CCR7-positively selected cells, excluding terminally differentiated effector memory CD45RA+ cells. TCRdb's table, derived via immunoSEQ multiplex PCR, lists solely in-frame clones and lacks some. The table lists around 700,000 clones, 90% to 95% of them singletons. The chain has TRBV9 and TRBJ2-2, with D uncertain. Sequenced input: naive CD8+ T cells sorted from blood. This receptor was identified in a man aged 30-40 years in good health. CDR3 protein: CASTPVQRANTGELFF. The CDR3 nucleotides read TGTGCCAGCACCCCGGTCCAGCGAGCGAACACCGGGGAGCTGTTTTTT.